This entry is about one TCR beta chain. Its target is not known. This specimen belongs to a study of cytomegalovirus exposure and HLA in healthy donors. In the study overall: Early released data comprised 80 million to 90 million unique TCRs from HLA-typed donors.

V was clipped by 1 base and J by 4 bases; unmatched bases: 3. Germline values: CDR1 SGHNT, CDR2 YYREEE (reference sequence). The CDR3 is 14 residues long. Findings and caveats of the study: TCR beta V- and J-gene trimming, according to a later analysis, was linked to a missense DCLRE1C variant. The authors assumed roughly uniform sequencing depth across donors for presence/absence analyses. TCR beta V segments were, for the most part, productive about 87% or about 30% of the time in an earlier analysis.

Use of 60 Vbeta and 13 Jbeta primers characterized the PCR. The assay was immunoSEQ multiplex PCR, and TCRdb's table has in-frame clones only and misses some. This sample has over 150,000 clones, with roughly 87% found just once. The source of this sequence is a girl under three years old in good health and CMV-seronegative. The sequenced material came from PBMCs. The rearrangement links TRBV5-4 to TRBJ2-5, with 8 bases identical to TRBD2. CDR3 in DNA: TGTGCCAGCAGCTTGCGGGGGGGTTTAGAGACCCAGTACTTC. This encodes CASSLRGGLETQYF. The variable domain in full, completed from reference TRBV5-4 and TRBJ2-5, reads ETGVTQSPTHLIKTRGQQVTLRCSSQSGHNTVSWYQQALGQGPQFIFQYYREEENGRGNFPPRFSGLQFPNYSSELNVNALELDDSALYLCASSLRGGLETQYFGPGTRLLVL.